This TCR beta chain was recovered during a study of metastatic and nonmetastatic thyroid tumors. Study information: Samples came from malignant and benign thyroid patients, and repertoires were compared across blood and tumor or nodule tissue. Study-wide points: For both blood and tumor, malignant thyroid tumors reportedly showed significantly higher TCR beta diversity than benign nodules did.

The trim removed 7 bases at V and 0 bases at J, leaving 6 bases unmatched. The CDR3 has 15 amino acids. The germline gives CDR1 SGHRS, CDR2 YFSETQ. Not a single patient had been given any form of treatment at any point before undergoing thyroid surgery. This clone is classed as medium-sized. Its cognate antigen is unknown. Authors' analysis steps: A classifier for distant metastasis in papillary thyroid cancer was constructed using CDR3 differences observed across clinicopathological groups. TCRdb recomputed clones from the PCR reads via MiXCR. None of the V and J calls come from the authors' own analysis; TCRdb made them. The sample yields approximately 13,000 clones, approximately 30% seen once.

Sequencing used tumor tissue. This sequence joins TRBV5-1 and TRBJ2-1, with 8 bases aligning to TRBD2. This receptor was taken from a male donor with papillary thyroid cancer or a benign thyroid nodule (not recorded which). Some clones in this sample may be carry-over from other donors' samples. Written as DNA, the CDR3 is TGCGCCAGCTCACCGGGACTAGTCTCCTACAATGAGCAGTTCTTC. Protein: CASSPGLVSYNEQFF.